This TCR beta chain originates from a study of T cell responses to AZD1222 COVID-19 vaccine. Turning to this clone: The target antigen is unknown.

Generated by immunoSEQ multiplex PCR, the TCRdb table keeps only in-frame clones and is missing some. The sample consists of some 150,000 clones, roughly 90% of them appearing once. The V end was cut by 3 bases, the J end by 4 bases, with 14 bases between. This CDR3 is 15 amino acids long. From germline, CDR1 is SGDLS and CDR2 YYNGEE. Study-wide points: An increase in Spike-specific TCR breadth and depth was observed after two AZD1222 doses. Among the donors, most were white British and more were female, and clonal diversity was possibly underestimated. Repertoire collection took place solely once the T cell response had peaked.

This chain links TRBV9 with TRBJ1-5; tentatively, D is TRBD1 (5 bases). The source material was peripheral blood, sampled on day 0 of AZD1222 vaccination. This TCR came from an adult in good health. In nucleotides, the CDR3 is TGTGCCAGCAGCGCTCAGGGTCTAGGTAATCAGCCCCAGCATTTT. Its translation: CASSAQGLGNQPQHF.